This T cell receptor beta chain was recovered during a study of cytomegalovirus exposure and HLA in healthy donors. Study in general: The same platform was used for the roughly 120 validation repertoires and the 650 to 800 first-cohort repertoires, a later analysis reported.

TCRdb keeps only in-frame clones here, not all; method: immunoSEQ multiplex PCR. The top ten clones hold over 1% of a sample with roughly 330,000 clones, around 87% of them seen once. General study findings and limits: TCR sequences were mostly rare, though some public TCRs occurred in many donors. Some TCR beta chains (164 of them) were listed as cytomegalovirus-associated.

Germline values: CDR1 KGHSH, CDR2 LQKENI. The CDR3 totals 13 residues. Trimming shortened V by 3 bases and J by 7 bases, and 13 bases separated the two germline ends. For this clone: The antigen is not known.

The sample taken for sequencing was PBMCs. The clonotype originates from a woman in her 30s in good health and CMV-seropositive. This chain links TRBV18 with TRBJ2-7, with unresolved D. The CDR3 loop reads CASSPISGGEQYF. CDR3 in DNA: TGTGCCAGCTCACCGATATCGGGTGGGGAGCAGTACTTC.